Each of the 31 T cell receptor beta chains below was sequenced from the same sample in a study of control samples from healthy donors and cancer patients. Profiling relied on immunoSEQ multiplex PCR, and the TCRdb table lists in-frame clones only, not all of them. Of some 120,000 clones detected, around 87% appear once; the ten largest clones hold about 2.7%. The sample consisted of blood. These receptor sequences come from a man between 60 and 75 years old in good health.

The V call is TRBV9, the J call TRBJ1-4; D not certain. The CDR3 covers 16 residues. Trimming took 0 bases from V and 0 from J, leaving 9 bases between them. Germline V gene data show CDR1 as SGDLS and CDR2 as YYNGEE. CDR3 region: CASSVEGTTTNEKLFF. CDR3 coding DNA: TGTGCCAGCAGCGTAGAGGGCACCACAACTAATGAAAAACTGTTTTTT. The full variable domain, with the rest looked up from reference TRBV9 and TRBJ1-4, is DSGVTQTPKHLITATGQRVTLRCSPRSGDLSVYWYQQSLDQGLQFLIQYYNGEERAKGNILERFSAQQFPDLHSELNLSSLELGDSALYFCASSVEGTTTNEKLFFGSGTQLSVL.

This rearrangement joins TRBV24-1 to TRBJ1-3; D ambiguous. V was cut by 9 bases and J by 0 bases, with 2 bases left in between. The CDR3 extends over 11 amino acids. CDR1 and CDR2 from the germline V gene are KGHDR and SFDVKD. The CDR3: CATFSGNTIYF. CDR3 nucleotide sequence: TGTGCCACCTTCTCTGGAAACACCATATATTTT.

The chain is built from TRBV18 and TRBJ2-3; TRBD2 is a possible D gene (6 bases). Germline CDR1 and CDR2: KGHSH and LQKENI. V lost 5 bases, J lost 8 bases, and 11 bases lay in between. This CDR3 has 12 amino acids. DNA of the CDR3: TGTGCCAGCTCATCAAGGGGAGGTACGCAGTATTTT. It is translated as CASSSRGGTQYF. The entire variable domain, with the rest obtained from reference TRBV18 and TRBJ2-3, is as follows: NAGVMQNPRHLVRRRGQEARLRCSPMKGHSHVYWYRQLPEEGLKFMVYLQKENIIDESGMPKERFSAEFPKEGPSILRIQQVVRGDSAAYFCASSSRGGTQYFGPGTRLTVL.

The chain carries TRBV28 and TRBJ1-3; D gene uncertain. V shed 1 base and J shed 3 bases, with 7 bases lying between them. The germline V gene has CDR1 MDHEN and CDR2 SYDVKM. The CDR3 is 14 amino acids. The CDR3: CASSLSASGNTIYF. CDR3 coding DNA: TGTGCCAGCAGTTTATCAGCAAGTGGAAACACCATATATTTT.

Only one count was recorded for this clone. This chain uses TRBV12-3 or TRBV12-4 with TRBJ1-2, with D maybe TRBD1 (5 bases). Trimming removed 7 bases from V and 7 bases from J, with 16 bases in between. The CDR3 is 13 residues long. DNA for the CDR3: TGTGCCAGCAATCCAGGGATCACTCGTGGCTACACCTTC. The encoded protein is CASNPGITRGYTF.

This clone was counted between two and nine times. The CDR3 sequence is CASSRPGNTGNTIYF. Here the CDR3 DNA reads TGTGCCAGCAGTCGTCCAGGGAATACTGGAAACACCATATATTTT. The V and J genes are TRBV28 and TRBJ1-3; maybe TRBD1 (5 bases). The CDR3 has 15 residues. V lost 5 bases to trimming and J lost 2 bases, with 13 bases between them. Germline assignment: CDR1 MDHEN and CDR2 SYDVKM.

In the case of this clone: Other DNA sequences in the same sample also yield this CDR3. The chain employs TRBV27 and TRBJ2-3, with no clear D. The V gene lost 2 bases and the J gene lost 4 bases, with 1 base spanning the gap. Germline V gives CDR1 MNHEY, CDR2 SMNVEV (reference sequence). The CDR3 extends over 11 amino acids. CDR3 protein: CASSLADTQYF. DNA for the CDR3: TGTGCCAGCAGTTTAGCAGATACGCAGTATTTT.

The J gene is TRBJ2-3, the V gene TRBV19; unclear D gene. CDR3 length: 12 amino acids. Germline CDR1 and CDR2: LNHDA and SQIVND (reference sequence). V was pared by 5 bases and J by 7 bases, with 10 bases between. Here the CDR3 reads CASSEGLNTQYF. The CDR3 nucleotides read TGTGCCAGTAGTGAAGGGTTGAATACGCAGTATTTT.

This clone appeared a few times. V gene TRBV18 combines with J gene TRBJ1-1; tentatively, D is TRBD1 (6 bases). Germline V CDR1 and CDR2: KGHSH, LQKENI. Between the trimmed V and J ends, which lost 1 base and 0 bases, there was a span of 6 bases. CDR3 length: 14 amino acids. The CDR3 sequence is CASSPQGVNTEAFF. The CDR3, as DNA: TGTGCCAGCTCACCACAGGGGGTGAACACTGAAGCTTTCTTT.

The rearrangement joins TRBV10-3 to TRBJ2-3, with TRBD1 matching 11 bases. Germline trimming cut 0 bases from V and 4 bases from J; bases unmatched to any gene: 6. Germline V lookup: CDR1 ENHRY, CDR2 SYGVKD. This CDR3 has 17 amino acids. This CDR3 is CAISESWTGGGADTQYF. The DNA for the CDR3 is TGTGCCATCAGTGAGTCGTGGACAGGGGGCGGGGCAGATACGCAGTATTTT.

The table lists this clone with a few counts. This chain connects TRBV6-5 to TRBJ2-4, with D possibly TRBD2 on 6 matching bases. V shed 0 bases and J shed 7 bases, with 10 bases lying between them. Germline V gene lookup returns CDR1 MNHEY and CDR2 SVGAGI. CDR3 length: 14 residues. The CDR3 loop is CASSYSEGINIQYF. CDR3 DNA: TGTGCCAGCAGTTACTCGGAGGGAATCAACATTCAGTACTTC.

The table lists this clone with a few counts. The chain couples TRBV18 to TRBJ2-7, with 8 bases matching TRBD1. The germline V gene has CDR1 KGHSH and CDR2 LQKENI. This CDR3 has 18 residues. V trimming: 6 bases; J trimming: 0 bases; junction bases outside the gene matches: 16. CDR3 protein: CASSPSFNPGQDSYEQYF. The CDR3 region has the DNA TGTGCCAGCTCCCCCTCCTTTAACCCGGGACAGGACTCCTACGAGCAGTACTTC.

The V gene is TRBV15, the J gene TRBJ2-5; 7 nucleotides align to TRBD1. Germline lookup yields CDR1 LNHNV and CDR2 YYDKDF (reference sequence). Trimming cost V 0 bases and J 1 base; bases outside gene matches: 5. The CDR3 loop spans 16 amino acids. The CDR3 protein is CATSRDRRDSQETQYF. CDR3 DNA: TGTGCCACCAGCAGAGACCGCAGGGACAGCCAAGAGACCCAGTACTTC.

The V call is TRBV29-1, the J call TRBJ2-1, with no clear D. The CDR3 totals 12 residues. V was clipped by 7 bases and J by 4 bases, with 11 bases between them. CDR1 is SQVTM, CDR2 ANQGSEA, per germline. In DNA, the CDR3 is TGCAGCGCAACCGGGCTATACAATGAGCAGTTCTTC. Translated, it gives CSATGLYNEQFF.

The CDR3 protein is CASSQAGTDSGNTIYF. The DNA of the CDR3 is TGCGCCAGCAGCCAAGCGGGGACAGACTCTGGAAACACCATATATTTT. The rearrangement joins TRBV4-1 to TRBJ1-3; 7 nucleotides match TRBD1. Unmatched junction bases numbered 3, after V lost 1 base and J lost 0 bases. CDR1 and CDR2 from the germline V gene are MGHRA and YSYEKL. This CDR3 is built from 16 residues.

The chain uses TRBV28 and TRBJ2-6, with 8 bases fitting TRBD1. The CDR3 has 15 residues. CDR1 MDHEN and CDR2 SYDVKM come from the germline V gene. V shed 9 bases, J shed 2 bases, and the junction held 6 bases outside the gene matches. CDR3 sequence reads: CASTPGGPGANVLTF. As DNA, the CDR3 is TGTGCCAGTACACCAGGGGGCCCTGGGGCCAACGTCCTGACTTTC.

This chain links TRBV18 with TRBJ2-3; D unclear. Germline CDR1 KGHSH, CDR2 LQKENI. The CDR3 consists of 14 residues. Trimming pared 6 bases from V and 0 bases from J, leaving 10 bases between. Here the CDR3 reads CASSRIVSTDTQYF. For the CDR3, the DNA is TGTGCCAGCTCTCGGATAGTCAGCACAGATACGCAGTATTTT.

The gene calls are TRBV6-5 and TRBJ1-2; a possible D gene is TRBD1 (6 bases). Trimming pared 5 bases from V and 4 bases from J, leaving 14 bases between. The germline gives CDR1 MNHEY, CDR2 SVGAGI. This CDR3 comprises 14 residues. Written as DNA, the CDR3 is TGTGCCAGCAGTAATACGTCGGACAGCTATGGCTACACCTTC. Amino acids: CASSNTSDSYGYTF.

This clone was found a few times. V is TRBV27 and J is TRBJ2-3, with TRBD1 identical over 7 bases. Germline V lookup: CDR1 MNHEY, CDR2 SMNVEV (reference sequence). The CDR3 is 16 amino acids. Germline trimming cut 6 bases from V and 1 base from J; bases unmatched to any gene: 10. The DNA of the CDR3 is TGTGCCAGCAGCCCGACAGGGTACGGAGGCACAGATACGCAGTATTTT. It codes for CASSPTGYGGTDTQYF.

The chain joins TRBV23-1 to TRBJ1-1; TRBD1 aligns across 9 bases. TRBV23-1 is an open reading frame, and its role is uncertain. The CDR3 sequence is 15 residues long. V was pared by 6 bases and J by 4 bases, with 9 bases of the junction left unmatched. CDR3 nucleotide sequence: TGCGCCAGCAGCTCACAGGGGGCTGAGGGCACTGAAGCTTTCTTT. This sequence encodes CASSSQGAEGTEAFF.

V gene TRBV16 combines with J gene TRBJ2-4, with D perhaps matching TRBD1 (5 bases). Germline-derived CDR1 and CDR2 are KGHSY and FQNENV. The CDR3 totals 15 residues. The V end was cut by 5 bases, the J end by 0 bases, with 11 bases between. The CDR3 is CASSVAGLAKNIQYF. In nucleotides, the CDR3 is TGTGCCAGCAGCGTTGCAGGGCTAGCCAAAAACATTCAGTACTTC.

The chain uses TRBV28 and TRBJ1-1, with 7 bases aligning to TRBD1. Germline CDR1 and CDR2: MDHEN and SYDVKM. J gave up 8 bases and V 6 bases, and 6 bases lay outside the gene matches. This CDR3 has 12 residues. The CDR3 region is CASRLLTGEAFF. In DNA form, the CDR3 reads TGTGCCAGCAGACTCTTGACAGGGGAAGCTTTCTTT.

The chain uses TRBV30 and TRBJ1-4; D ambiguous. The length of the CDR3 is 14 residues. Germline CDR1 is GTSNPN and CDR2 is SVGIG (reference sequence). Trimming pared 5 bases from V and 8 bases from J, leaving 18 bases between. This chain's CDR3 is CAWGPRTGGEKLFF. As DNA, the CDR3 is TGTGCCTGGGGACCAAGGACGGGTGGGGAAAAACTGTTTTTT.

The chain has TRBV1 and TRBJ1-3. TRBV1 is described as a pseudogene. This CDR3 region has 14 residues. The CDR3 loop reads CTSSPGDSGNTIYF. The CDR3, as DNA: TGCACCAGCAGCCCAGGAGACTCTGGAAACACCATATATTTT.

V gene TRBV6-6 combines with J gene TRBJ1-1, with TRBD1 matching over 8 bases. The CDR3 spans 17 residues. V gave up 5 bases and J gave up 5 bases; unmatched junction bases: 16. The germline gives CDR1 MNHNY, CDR2 SVGAGI (reference sequence). CDR3 sequence (DNA): TGTGCCAGCAGTCTTCAAAGCATAGGACAGGGTGAAACTGAAGCTTTCTTT. The encoded protein is CASSLQSIGQGETEAFF.

The V gene is TRBV5-1, the J gene TRBJ1-3; D gene unclear. The CDR3 sequence is 14 residues long. CDR1 SGHRS and CDR2 YFSETQ come from the germline V gene. Trimming cost V 4 bases and J 3 bases, with 11 bases left between them. CDR3 sequence reads: CASSPDGNGNTIYF. In DNA form, the CDR3 reads TGCGCCAGCAGCCCGGACGGGAATGGAAACACCATATATTTT. The full variable domain, its missing parts supplied by reference TRBV5-1 and TRBJ1-3, is KAGVTQTPRYLIKTRGQQVTLSCSPISGHRSVSWYQQTPGQGLQFLFEYFSETQRNKGNFPGRFSGRQFSNSRSEMNVSTLELGDSALYLCASSPDGNGNTIYFGEGSWLTVV.

This rearrangement joins TRBV3-1 (or the pseudogene TRBV3-2) to TRBJ1-3; TRBD1 agrees at 8 bases. The CDR3 runs 18 residues. In germline, CDR1 is LGHDT, CDR2 YNNKEL (reference sequence). The ends lost 0 bases at V and 4 bases at J; junction bases unmatched: 11. CDR3 DNA: TGTGCCAGCAGCCAAGATACCCCAGCACAGGGGGTCGGAAACACCATATATTTT. It translates to CASSQDTPAQGVGNTIYF.

The V call is TRBV2, the J call TRBJ2-6; D is tentatively TRBD1 or TRBD2 (6 bases each). V was shortened by 10 bases and J by 4 bases, with 17 bases between the two germline ends. The CDR3 runs to 15 residues. CDR1 and CDR2 (germline): SNHLY, FYNNEI. CDR3 DNA sequence: TGTGCCACCCCCGAAGGGGGGTCCGGGGCCAACGTCCTGACTTTC. Amino acid sequence: CATPEGGSGANVLTF. Filled out from reference TRBV2 and TRBJ2-6, the complete variable domain reads EPEVTQTPSHQVTQMGQEVILRCVPISNHLYFYWYRQILGQKVEFLVSFYNNEISEKSEIFDDQFSVERPDGSNFTLKIRSTKLEDSAMYFCATPEGGSGANVLTFGAGSRLTVL.

The J gene is TRBJ2-2, the V gene TRBV28; 8 bases agree with TRBD1. Germline-derived CDR1 and CDR2 are MDHEN and SYDVKM. J gave up 4 bases and V 7 bases, and 8 bases lay outside the gene matches. This CDR3 spans 15 amino acids. In nucleotides, the CDR3 is TGTGCCAGCAATCGACAGGGGCACTTCACCGGGGAGCTGTTTTTT. Translation: CASNRQGHFTGELFF.

V is TRBV25-1 and J is TRBJ1-1, with D unresolved. In germline, CDR1 is MGHDK, CDR2 SYGVNS. The CDR3 extends over 15 amino acids. V lost 0 bases, J lost 0 bases, and 8 bases lay in between. As DNA, the CDR3 is TGTGCCAGCAGTGAATATACGGGTTTGAACACTGAAGCTTTCTTT. This codes for CASSEYTGLNTEAFF.

The rearrangement joins TRBV7-9 to TRBJ2-2; D not resolved. Germline values: CDR1 SEHNR, CDR2 FQNEAQ (reference sequence). The CDR3 is made up of 15 amino acids. V was clipped by 5 bases and J by 7 bases, with 17 bases between them. This chain's CDR3 is CASSPSLGYGGELFF. CDR3 DNA sequence: TGTGCCAGCAGCCCCAGTCTGGGGTACGGCGGGGAGCTGTTTTTT.